The 23 T cell receptor beta chains listed next were all sequenced from one sample in a study of T-cell memory formation after mild COVID-19. TCRdb redid the calling of the 5' RACE reads with MiXCR, one entry per CDR3 protein. The sample carries approximately 100,000 distinct CDR3 sequences, 17% recorded once. The sample was PBMCs or a T cell subset sorted from them (not recorded which). Receptors were obtained from an adult woman who had mild COVID-19 (a few samples of this study predate the infection). Cell type and time point are not known.

The sample holds a few counts of this clonotype. The junction departs from germline at one end; a sequencing error may be responsible. The V call is TRBV10-3, the J call TRBJ1-1; no clear D gene. The CDR3 has 15 amino acids. Per the germline V gene, CDR1 is ENHRY and CDR2 is SYGVKD. As DNA, the CDR3 is TGTGCCATCAGTGAGATGGTAGGGATGAACACTGAACCTTTCTTT. Its translation: CAISEMVGMNTEPFF.

This clonotype was counted only a few times. The chain combines TRBV6-6 with TRBJ2-1; D gene ambiguous. Trimming removed 8 bases from V and 10 bases from J, with 6 bases in between. From germline, CDR1 is MNHNY and CDR2 SVGAGI (reference sequence). The CDR3 consists of 9 residues. In DNA, the CDR3 is TGTGCCAGCGGGCCGGAGCAGTTCTTC. Protein sequence: CASGPEQFF.

V gene TRBV20-1 combines with J gene TRBJ2-2; the D gene could be TRBD1 or TRBD2 (6 bases each). The CDR3 runs 16 residues. Germline V gene lookup returns CDR1 DFQATT and CDR2 SNEGSKA (reference sequence). The V gene lost 0 bases and the J gene lost 0 bases, with 11 bases spanning the gap. CDR3: CSARERRGPNTGELFF. The CDR3 nucleotides read TGCAGTGCTAGAGAGCGACGGGGGCCGAACACCGGGGAGCTGTTTTTT.

This clonotype was detected a few times. This chain uses TRBV4-1 with TRBJ2-1, with TRBD2 matching 8 bases. The ends lost 1 base at V and 4 bases at J; junction bases unmatched: 3. The CDR3 extends over 15 amino acids. The germline V gene has CDR1 MGHRA and CDR2 YSYEKL. This chain's CDR3 is CASSQASGGYNEQFF. DNA of the CDR3: TGCGCCAGCAGCCAAGCCAGCGGGGGTTACAATGAGCAGTTCTTC.

In this sample, this clonotype turned up a few times. V and J are TRBV18 and TRBJ1-5; no definite D call. The CDR3 sequence is 15 residues long. Germline lookup yields CDR1 KGHSH and CDR2 LQKENI. Deletions cut 0 bases from V and 0 bases from J, with 6 bases between. CDR3 residues: CASSPPGDSNQPQHF. CDR3 DNA: TGTGCCAGCTCACCACCAGGAGATAGCAATCAGCCCCAGCATTTT.

This clonotype was detected only a few times. The chain carries TRBV11-3 and TRBJ2-1; tentative D call: TRBD2 (6 bases). The V gene lost 5 bases and the J gene lost 10 bases, with 9 bases spanning the gap. The CDR3 spans 11 residues. Germline V CDR1 and CDR2: SGHNT, YENEEA. CDR3 sequence: CASSTTSEQFF. The CDR3 DNA follows: TGTGCCAGCAGCACAACTAGCGAGCAGTTCTTC.

The chain combines TRBV6-5 with TRBJ2-2; no clear D. Germline values: CDR1 MNHEY, CDR2 SVGAGI. This CDR3 spans 15 amino acids. V lost 0 bases and J lost 2, with 7 bases in between. Written as DNA, the CDR3 is TGTGCCAGCAGTTACTCCCGACCAAACACCGGGGAGCTGTTTTTT. This sequence encodes CASSYSRPNTGELFF.

The DNA of the CDR3 is TGTGCCAGCAGCCCCTTTCTGATGAACTCTGGAAACACCATATATTTT. Translation gives CASSPFLMNSGNTIYF. The chain couples TRBV7-9 to TRBJ1-3; no clear D. Germline V gives CDR1 SEHNR, CDR2 FQNEAQ (reference sequence). V was shortened by 5 bases and J by 0 bases, with 14 bases between the two germline ends. CDR3 length: 16 residues.

The sample holds a few counts of this clonotype. V gene TRBV7-2 combines with J gene TRBJ1-1; D is unclear. V was trimmed by 7 bases and J by 4 bases, leaving 10 bases between them. CDR1 and CDR2 from the germline V gene are SGHTA and FQGNSA. There are 12 residues in the CDR3. CDR3 DNA sequence: TGTGCCAGCAATCTGCCCCCCACTGAAGCTTTCTTT. Encoded protein: CASNLPPTEAFF. The full variable domain, completed using reference TRBV7-2 and TRBJ1-1, is GAGVSQSPSNKVTEKGKDVELRCDPISGHTALYWYRQSLGQGLEFLIYFQGNSAPDKSGLPSDRFSAERTGGSVSTLTIQRTQQEDSAVYLCASNLPPTEAFFGQGTRLTVV.

This clonotype was counted at least ten times. This chain uses TRBV7-2 with TRBJ2-7, with 9 nucleotides matching TRBD2. CDR3 length: 16 residues. Trimming took 4 bases from V and 6 from J; bases not matched to a gene: 13. CDR1 is SGHTA and CDR2 is FQGNSA in the germline V gene. The CDR3 loop reads CASSSLVGTSLFEQYF. DNA for the CDR3: TGTGCCAGCAGCTCACTCGTAGGGACTAGCCTTTTCGAGCAGTACTTC.

The chain has TRBV10-3 and TRBJ2-3, with 10 positions matching TRBD2. Germline loops: CDR1 ENHRY, CDR2 SYGVKD. After removal of 2 bases from V and 2 bases from J, the junction contained 16 bases not matched to a gene. This CDR3 contains 20 residues. The CDR3 spells CAISEVGTSGTATITDTQYF. CDR3 in DNA: TGTGCCATCAGTGAGGTCGGCACTAGCGGGACGGCGACTATCACAGATACGCAGTATTTT.

The genes are TRBV2 and TRBJ2-3; TRBD2 matches 8 bases. Per germline, CDR1 SNHLY and CDR2 FYNNEI. The CDR3 extends over 18 amino acids. Trimming took 0 bases from V and 8 from J; bases not matched to a gene: 16. The CDR3 sequence is CASSEALAGPGVQGTQYF. DNA for the CDR3: TGTGCCAGCAGTGAAGCCCTAGCGGGCCCAGGTGTCCAGGGTACGCAGTATTTT.

The chain recombines TRBV5-1 with TRBJ2-7, with a tentative D call TRBD1 (6 bases). V lost 0 bases to trimming and J lost 3 bases, with 13 bases between them. Germline-derived CDR1 and CDR2 are SGHRS and YFSETQ. The CDR3 is 15 amino acids. The CDR3 protein is CASSLEGVRGYEQYF. Here the CDR3 DNA reads TGCGCCAGCAGCTTGGAGGGGGTCAGAGGCTACGAGCAGTACTTC.

This chain uses TRBV20-1 with TRBJ2-7; 13 nucleotides match TRBD2. With 2 bases clipped from V and 5 bases from J, the junction kept 9 bases outside the gene matches. The CDR3 sequence is 16 residues long. Per the germline V gene, CDR1 is DFQATT and CDR2 is SNEGSKA (reference sequence). In nucleotides, the CDR3 is TGCAGTGCTAGATGGGGGACTAGCGGGACTTGGGACGAGCAGTACTTC. Translated: CSARWGTSGTWDEQYF.

The rearrangement uses TRBV4-1 and TRBJ2-3, with D possibly being TRBD2 (5 bases). The CDR3 sequence is 15 residues long. CDR1 is MGHRA and CDR2 is YSYEKL in the germline V gene. V lost 2 bases and J lost 5, with 14 bases in between. Here the CDR3 reads CASSQTSAPKDTQYF. The CDR3, as DNA: TGCGCCAGCAGCCAAACTAGTGCCCCCAAAGATACGCAGTATTTT.

This chain links TRBV7-9 with TRBJ2-5; no clear D gene. The CDR3 totals 15 residues. Germline-derived CDR1 and CDR2 are SEHNR and FQNEAQ (reference sequence). The V and J ends lost 0 bases and 1 base respectively, with 9 bases between them. The CDR3 coding sequence is TGTGCCAGCAGCTTAGCGACTCGACTCCAAGAGACCCAGTACTTC. This sequence encodes CASSLATRLQETQYF.

The rearrangement links TRBV24-1 to TRBJ2-4; TRBD1 might be the D (6 bases). V was clipped by 2 bases and J by 0 bases, with 10 bases between them. The CDR3 length is 16 residues. Germline V gene lookup returns CDR1 KGHDR and CDR2 SFDVKD. The CDR3 loop reads CATSDSGQGAKNIQYF. The DNA of the CDR3 is TGTGCCACCAGTGATTCGGGACAAGGAGCCAAAAACATTCAGTACTTC.

DNA for the CDR3: TGTGCCAGTAGTGACCCGGGGGCCGTCCAAGAGACCCAGTACTTC. Its protein is CASSDPGAVQETQYF. This chain links TRBV19 with TRBJ2-5; D is tentatively TRBD1 or TRBD2 (6 bases each). Germline V gene data show CDR1 as LNHDA and CDR2 as SQIVND (reference sequence). V dropped 5 bases and J dropped 1 base, with 14 bases sitting between them. The CDR3 is 15 amino acids.

This clonotype was seen more than once but under ten times. The chain uses TRBV14 and TRBJ2-1; D is undetermined. The germline CDR1 and CDR2 sequences are SGHDN and FVKESK. The CDR3 contains 14 residues. V gave up 1 base and J gave up 3 bases, with 7 bases separating them. CDR3 sequence (DNA): TGTGCCAGCAGCCAAGCGTCCCACTACAATGAGCAGTTCTTC. Translation: CASSQASHYNEQFF.

This clonotype has only a few counts. The genes are TRBV7-2 and TRBJ2-1, with D hard to call. There are 12 residues in the CDR3. The germline V and J ends were trimmed by 3 bases and 1 base, with 1 base remaining between them. CDR1 is SGHTA, CDR2 FQGNSA, per germline. CDR3 amino acids: CASSFSYNEQFF. In nucleotides, the CDR3 is TGTGCCAGCAGCTTTTCCTACAATGAGCAGTTCTTC.

The chain is built from TRBV5-1 and TRBJ1-1; D might be TRBD1 (6 bases). CDR3 length: 17 amino acids. V was pared by 1 base and J by 0 bases, with 16 bases between. Germline CDR1 SGHRS, CDR2 YFSETQ. As DNA, the CDR3 is TGCGCCAGCAGCTTGCGGGTGTGGGGGGGCATGAACACTGAAGCTTTCTTT. Translation: CASSLRVWGGMNTEAFF.

The V gene is TRBV9, the J gene TRBJ1-1, with D possibly being TRBD1 (6 bases). This CDR3 is 14 amino acids long. Per germline, CDR1 SGDLS and CDR2 YYNGEE. Trimming removed 2 bases at V and 4 bases at J, with 12 bases between. CDR3 protein: CASSVGAPATEAFF. The CDR3 region has the DNA TGTGCCAGCAGCGTGGGGGCGCCGGCCACTGAAGCTTTCTTT.

The chain is built from TRBV5-6 and TRBJ2-1; D is uncertain. The CDR3 runs to 16 residues. Germline assignment: CDR1 SGHDT and CDR2 YYEEEE. Trimming pared 3 bases from V and 7 bases from J, leaving 20 bases between. CDR3 nucleotides: TGTGCCAGCAGCTACATCCCGGGTCTCAATAAAAATGAGCAGTTCTTC. It translates to CASSYIPGLNKNEQFF.